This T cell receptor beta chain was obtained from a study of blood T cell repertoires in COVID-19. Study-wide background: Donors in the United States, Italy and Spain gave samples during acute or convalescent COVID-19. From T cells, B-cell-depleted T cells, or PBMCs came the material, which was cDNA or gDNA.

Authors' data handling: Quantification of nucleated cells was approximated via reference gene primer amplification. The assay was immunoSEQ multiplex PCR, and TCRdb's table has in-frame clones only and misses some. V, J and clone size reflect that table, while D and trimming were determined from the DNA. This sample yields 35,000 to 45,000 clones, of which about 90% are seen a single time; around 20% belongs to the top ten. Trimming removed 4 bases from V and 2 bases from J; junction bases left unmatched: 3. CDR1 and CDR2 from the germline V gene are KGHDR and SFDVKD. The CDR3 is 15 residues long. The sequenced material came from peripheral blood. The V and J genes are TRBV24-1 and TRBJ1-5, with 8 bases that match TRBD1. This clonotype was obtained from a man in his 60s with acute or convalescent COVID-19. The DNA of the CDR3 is TGTGCCACCAGTGACCCGGGACAGGGCAATCAGCCCCAGCATTTT. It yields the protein CATSDPGQGNQPQHF.